These T cell receptor beta chains were read from a single sample in a study of blood T cell repertoires in COVID-19. Generated by immunoSEQ multiplex PCR, the TCRdb table keeps only in-frame clones and is missing some. Of fewer than 350,000 clones in the sample, 65% to 90% were seen once. The specimen sequenced was PBMCs or T cells enriched from blood (not recorded which). The source of these receptors is a woman aged 40 to 50 with acute COVID-19. Each CDR3 is given with its conserved first and last residue. A D gene is named only where the DNA matches it firmly. Clone size, where shown, is once, few, many, or a class for clones that have expanded.

clone size,J gene,D gene,V gene,CDR3 protein,CDR3 DNA
NA,TRBJ2-3,TRBD2,TRBV7-2,CASSLRASGITDTQYF,TGTGCCAGCAGCTTACGGGCTAGCGGGATCACAGATACGCAGTATTTT
NA,TRBJ2-1,TRBD1,TRBV2,CASSPERQGSDYNEQFF,TGTGCCAGCAGTCCAGAAAGACAGGGTAGCGACTACAATGAGCAGTTCTTC
NA,TRBJ1-5,TRBD1,TRBV28,CASSLFGADREFVQPQHF,TGTGCCAGCAGTTTATTCGGGGCGGACAGGGAATTTGTTCAGCCCCAGCATTTT
NA,TRBJ2-1,NA,TRBV18,CASSTTGQPPREDNEQFF,TGTGCCAGCTCCACCACGGGACAACCCCCTCGTGAAGACAATGAGCAGTTCTTC
NA,TRBJ2-5,NA,TRBV7-9,CASSSRTEGETQYF,TGTGCCAGCAGCTCCCGGACGGAGGGGGAGACCCAGTACTTC
NA,TRBJ2-5,NA,TRBV29-1,CSVERGRGRGETQYF,TGCAGCGTTGAAAGGGGCAGGGGTAGGGGAGAGACCCAGTACTTC
NA,TRBJ2-3,NA,TRBV4-1,CASSQGLSFTDTQYF,TGCGCCAGCAGCCAAGGTCTGAGTTTCACAGATACGCAGTATTTT
NA,TRBJ2-1,TRBD2,TRBV6-5,CASSPAGGFYNEQFF,TGTGCCAGCAGCCCCGCGGGAGGGTTCTACAATGAGCAGTTCTTC
NA,TRBJ2-7,TRBD2,TRBV2,CASSRSSGGYEQYF,TGTGCCAGCAGTAGGTCTAGCGGGGGGTACGAGCAGTACTTC
NA,TRBJ2-2,NA,TRBV15,CATSEGLGGELFF,TGTGCCACCAGCGAGGGATTGGGCGGGGAGCTGTTTTTT
few,TRBJ2-2,TRBD1,TRBV7-7,CASSSTTGYTGELFF,TGTGCTAGCAGCTCAACGACAGGGTACACCGGGGAGCTGTTTTTT
once,TRBJ2-6,TRBD2,TRBV7-3,CASSSRLASGANVLTF,TGTGCCAGCAGCTCCCGACTAGCCTCTGGGGCCAACGTCCTGACTTTC
NA,TRBJ2-2,TRBD1,TRBV5-6,CASSLQGGLSTGELFF,TGTGCCAGCAGCTTACAGGGGGGTCTTAGCACCGGGGAGCTGTTTTTT
NA,TRBJ2-3,NA,TRBV27,CASSLGVKTDTQYF,TGTGCCAGCAGTTTGGGCGTTAAAACAGATACGCAGTATTTT
NA,TRBJ1-2,NA,TRBV5-6,CASSFGQTSYTF,TGTGCCAGCAGCTTCGGACAGACAAGCTACACCTTC
NA,TRBJ1-6,TRBD1,TRBV18,CASSPWDRPNSPLHF,TGTGCCAGCTCACCCTGGGACAGGCCCAATTCACCCCTCCACTTT
NA,TRBJ1-2,TRBD1,TRBV6-2/TRBV6-3,CASSYPTRTGDNYGYTF,TGTGCCAGCAGTTACCCTACGCGGACAGGCGACAACTATGGCTACACCTTC
NA,TRBJ2-2,TRBD2,TRBV6-2/TRBV6-3,CASSRRGPSGRGTGELFF,TGTGCCAGCAGTCGCAGGGGCCCTAGCGGGAGAGGGACTGGGGAGCTGTTTTTT
NA,TRBJ2-2,TRBD1,TRBV7-2,CASSPGTGRNTGELFF,TGTGCCAGCAGCCCAGGGACAGGGAGGAACACCGGGGAGCTGTTTTTT
NA,TRBJ1-2,NA,TRBV14,CASSYKDGHYYGYTF,TGTGCCAGCAGTTATAAGGACGGACACTACTATGGCTACACCTTC
NA,TRBJ2-2,TRBD2,TRBV11-3,CASSFARAGGPGELFF,TGTGCCAGCAGCTTCGCGCGAGCGGGAGGGCCCGGGGAGCTGTTTTTT
NA,TRBJ1-1,NA,TRBV5-4,CASSPPTGNTEAFF,TGTGCCAGCAGCCCACCTACAGGGAACACTGAAGCTTTCTTT
NA,TRBJ1-1,TRBD1,TRBV6-5,CASKKGADTEAFF,TGTGCCAGCAAGAAGGGGGCGGACACTGAAGCTTTCTTT
NA,TRBJ2-1,TRBD2,TRBV12-3/TRBV12-4,CASSPGTSSEQFF,TGTGCCAGCAGCCCAGGGACTAGCAGTGAGCAGTTCTTC
few,TRBJ1-5,NA,TRBV9,CASSVDGGGRQPQHF,TGTGCCAGCAGCGTAGATGGGGGGGGGAGACAGCCCCAGCATTTT
NA,TRBJ2-7,TRBD2,TRBV28,CASSSPRAGGYEQYF,TGTGCCAGCAGCTCCCCCCGGGCGGGAGGCTACGAGCAGTACTTC
NA,TRBJ2-1,NA,TRBV19,CASMTPGYNEQFF,TGTGCCAGTATGACCCCAGGGTACAATGAGCAGTTCTTC
NA,TRBJ2-2,NA,TRBV5-1,CASSFRQYTGELFF,TGCGCCAGCAGCTTTCGACAGTACACCGGGGAGCTGTTTTTT
NA,TRBJ2-7,TRBD2,TRBV19,CASSYDSGRGDEQYF,TGTGCCAGTAGCTACGACAGCGGGAGAGGCGACGAGCAGTACTTC
NA,TRBJ2-7,TRBD1,TRBV2,CASSVRDRGEQYF,TGTGCCAGCAGTGTTCGGGACAGGGGCGAGCAGTACTTC
once,TRBJ2-1,NA,TRBV5-4,CASSLAGLPSYNEQFF,TGTGCCAGCAGCTTGGCCGGACTGCCCTCCTACAATGAGCAGTTCTTC
NA,TRBJ2-2,TRBD2,TRBV10-3,CAITSGGGNGELFF,TGTGCCATCACCTCCGGGGGGGGCAACGGGGAGCTGTTTTTT
NA,TRBJ2-2,TRBD2,TRBV9,CASSVGVAGATGELFF,TGTGCCAGCAGCGTAGGGGTAGCGGGGGCCACCGGGGAGCTGTTTTTT
NA,TRBJ2-2,NA,TRBV4-1,CASSQKRSAGVKGGLFF,TGCGCCAGCAGCCAGAAAAGGTCGGCAGGGGTAAAAGGGGGGCTGTTTTTT
NA,TRBJ2-2,TRBD1,TRBV24-1,CATSDRQGSTGELFF,TGTGCCACCAGTGACCGACAGGGTAGCACCGGGGAGCTGTTTTTT
NA,TRBJ1-4,NA,TRBV7-2,CASSLERARNEKLFF,TGTGCCAGCAGCTTAGAGAGGGCGAGAAATGAAAAACTGTTTTTT
few,TRBJ1-1,TRBD1,TRBV25-1,CASSKTLTGGSEAFF,TGTGCCAGCAGTAAAACCCTCACAGGGGGCTCTGAAGCTTTCTTT
NA,TRBJ1-5,TRBD1,TRBV5-1,CASSLDRGSNQPQHF,TGCGCCAGCAGCTTGGACAGGGGGAGCAATCAGCCCCAGCATTTT
NA,TRBJ1-1,NA,TRBV7-9,CASSFKEKNTEAFF,TGTGCCAGCAGCTTTAAGGAGAAGAACACTGAAGCTTTCTTT
few,TRBJ1-3,NA,TRBV9,CASSAGLSSGNTIYF,TGTGCCAGCAGCGCCGGACTTAGCTCTGGAAACACCATATATTTT
NA,TRBJ1-5,NA,TRBV28,CASRKTGNQPQHF,TGTGCCAGCAGGAAGACAGGTAATCAGCCCCAGCATTTT
NA,TRBJ2-7,TRBD2,TRBV6-5,CASSISGGPYEQYF,TGTGCCAGCAGTATTAGCGGGGGACCCTACGAGCAGTACTTC
NA,TRBJ1-2,TRBD1,TRBV6-5,CASSPSGQPNYGYTF,TGTGCCAGCAGTCCATCGGGACAGCCTAACTATGGCTACACCTTC
NA,TRBJ2-7,TRBD1,TRBV9,CASSAGQGHSYEQYF,TGTGCCAGCAGCGCGGGACAGGGTCACTCCTACGAGCAGTACTTC
NA,TRBJ2-6,NA,TRBV5-1,CASSSQGANVLTF,TGCGCCAGCAGCTCCCAAGGGGCCAACGTCCTGACTTTC
NA,TRBJ1-3,TRBD1,TRBV7-3,CASSLNRGIPGQGAIRYTIYF,TGTGCCAGCAGCTTAAATAGGGGGATACCGGGACAGGGTGCCATTAGGTACACCATATATTTT
few,TRBJ1-5,NA,TRBV15,CATTMHLNQPQHF,TGTGCCACCACTATGCACCTTAATCAGCCCCAGCATTTT
NA,TRBJ1-1,NA,TRBV27,CASSPRGVGAGTEAFF,TGTGCCAGCAGTCCACGTGGTGTGGGGGCCGGCACTGAAGCTTTCTTT
NA,TRBJ1-6,TRBD1,TRBV7-9,CASSRGTGGNNSPLHF,TGTGCCAGCAGCCGGGGGACAGGGGGGAATAATTCACCCCTCCACTTT